A single TCR beta chain is shown here with its context. Its antigen is not known. The CDR3 runs 16 residues. The germline V and J ends were trimmed by 3 bases and 5 bases, with 17 bases remaining between them. CDR1 is LGHNA, CDR2 YNFKEQ, per germline. The data were obtained in a study of cytomegalovirus exposure and HLA in healthy donors. Study-level background: Among around 170 million T cells, an earlier analysis found approximately 110 million unique TCR beta sequences.

Study-wide results and limits: According to the study, around 160 TCR beta chains were cytomegalovirus-associated. With later analysis, a missense DCLRE1C variant became linked to TCR beta V- and J-gene trimming.

PCR involved 60 Vbeta and 13 Jbeta primers. Generated by immunoSEQ multiplex PCR, the TCRdb table keeps only in-frame clones and is missing some. The sample includes some 150,000 clones, around 77% seen only once; the top ten take roughly 6.3%. The sequenced sample was PBMCs. The source of this sequence is a woman aged 40 to 49 in good health and CMV-seropositive. The V call is TRBV4-2, the J call TRBJ1-5; D possibly corresponds to TRBD1 (5 bases). This chain's CDR3 is CASSQDAGGVHQPQHF. CDR3 DNA sequence: TGTGCCAGCAGCCAGGATGCGGGGGGAGTCCATCAGCCCCAGCATTTT.